These 32 T cell receptor beta chains were sequenced from one sample in a study of T cell changes during pregnancy in multiple sclerosis. Some clones are missing from TCRdb's copy, which holds only in-frame ones; the method was immunoSEQ multiplex PCR. The sample gives over 60,000 clones, 90% to 97% of which show up once; about 2.5% is in the top ten. The specimen comprised CD8+ T cells from peripheral blood mononuclear cells, sampled after pregnancy. All receptors come from a female donor with multiple sclerosis, enrolled in a pregnancy study.

About this clone: Mismatch with germline at one junction end may stem from a read error. V and J are TRBV14 and TRBJ2-5; possible D gene TRBD1, 5 bases. This CDR3 comprises 14 residues. The germline gives CDR1 SGHDN, CDR2 FVKESK. Here the CDR3 DNA reads TGTGCCAGCAGCCCCCAGGGTATCCAACAGACCCAGTACTTC. Translated, it gives CASSPQGIQQTQYF.

The V and J genes are TRBV7-8 and TRBJ1-4; D unresolved. There are 16 residues in the CDR3. Trimming shortened V by 2 bases and J by 0 bases, and 10 bases separated the two germline ends. Germline lookup yields CDR1 SGHVS and CDR2 FQNEAQ. CDR3 protein: CASSLSYKATNEKLFF. DNA for the CDR3: TGTGCCAGCAGCTTAAGCTATAAAGCAACTAATGAAAAACTGTTTTTT.

This clone was detected once. The chain couples TRBV27 to TRBJ2-1, with TRBD2 matching 11 bases. The CDR3 spans 16 residues. Germline V gene data show CDR1 as MNHEY and CDR2 as SMNVEV (reference sequence). Unmatched junction bases numbered 5, after V lost 3 bases and J lost 4 bases. The CDR3 bases are TGTGCCAGCAGTTTGACTAGCGGGGAGTTATACAATGAGCAGTTCTTC. Translated, it gives CASSLTSGELYNEQFF.

The chain has TRBV7-9 and TRBJ2-4; a possible D gene is TRBD2 (5 bases). Between the trimmed V and J ends, which lost 10 bases and 6 bases, there was a span of 13 bases. This CDR3 has 12 residues. The germline gives CDR1 SEHNR, CDR2 FQNEAQ (reference sequence). DNA of the CDR3: TGTGCCACCTCTAGCCCATTAAACATTCAGTACTTC. As protein: CATSSPLNIQYF.

V usage is TRBV4-1 and J usage is TRBJ2-7; TRBD2 aligns across 13 bases. The CDR3 consists of 15 residues. V gave up 1 base and J gave up 5 bases; unmatched junction bases: 2. CDR1 is MGHRA, CDR2 YSYEKL, per germline. CDR3 region: CASSQGTSGSHEQYF. The CDR3 bases are TGCGCCAGCAGCCAAGGGACTAGCGGGAGTCACGAGCAGTACTTC.

The chain combines TRBV10-3 with TRBJ2-5; D may be TRBD1 (5 bases). Looked up from germline, CDR1 is ENHRY and CDR2 is SYGVKD. The CDR3 spans 13 residues. The V end was cut by 8 bases, the J end by 0 bases, with 10 bases between. CDR3 residues: CAIGAEDQETQYF. CDR3 DNA sequence: TGTGCCATCGGGGCTGAGGACCAAGAGACCCAGTACTTC.

This clone was picked up one time. The chain links TRBV7-3 to TRBJ2-5; D possibly corresponds to TRBD2 (6 bases). V was trimmed by 3 bases and J by 3 bases, leaving 17 bases between them. The CDR3 covers 16 residues. From germline, CDR1 is SGHTA and CDR2 FQGTGA. The CDR3: CASSLLIKTSEETQYF. DNA for the CDR3: TGTGCCAGCAGCTTGTTGATAAAGACTAGTGAAGAGACCCAGTACTTC.

The chain is built from TRBV19 and TRBJ1-1, with D uncertain. The germline V gene has CDR1 LNHDA and CDR2 SQIVND (reference sequence). Trimming took 8 bases from V and 1 from J, leaving 14 bases between them. The CDR3 loop spans 14 amino acids. The CDR3, as DNA: TGTGCCAGTTTTATTTCGGCGGGGAACACTGAAGCTTTCTTT. Translating gives CASFISAGNTEAFF.

The genes are TRBV15 and TRBJ2-3; D remains ambiguous. Trimming shortened V by 5 bases and J by 2 bases, and 11 bases separated the two germline ends. The CDR3 loop spans 14 amino acids. CDR1 and CDR2 from the germline V gene are LNHNV and YYDKDF (reference sequence). CDR3 in amino acids: CATSYELSTDTQYF. CDR3 in DNA: TGTGCCACCAGCTATGAACTCTCCACAGATACGCAGTATTTT. Complete variable domain (other parts from reference TRBV15 and TRBJ2-3): DAMVIQNPRYQVTQFGKPVTLSCSQTLNHNVMYWYQQKSSQAPKLLFHYYDKDFNNEADTPDNFQSRRPNTSFCFLDIRSPGLGDTAMYLCATSYELSTDTQYFGPGTRLTVL.

The V gene is TRBV19, the J gene TRBJ2-2, with 9 bases matching TRBD1. CDR1 is LNHDA, CDR2 SQIVND, per germline (reference sequence). V was clipped by 7 bases and J by 6 bases; unmatched bases: 15. The CDR3 is 17 amino acids. CDR3 DNA sequence: TGTGCCAGTACAGGGACAGGGATTAGTTTCAGTGCCGGGGAGCTGTTTTTT. This translates into CASTGTGISFSAGELFF.

The rearrangement links TRBV4-1 to TRBJ2-7; 11 positions match TRBD2. CDR3 length: 15 amino acids. V lost 5 bases to trimming and J lost 3 bases; unmatched junction nucleotides: 6. Germline-derived CDR1 and CDR2 are MGHRA and YSYEKL. The CDR3 here is CASSDPGTSGYEQYF. As DNA, the CDR3 is TGCGCCAGCAGCGACCCCGGGACTAGCGGCTACGAGCAGTACTTC.

The rearrangement links TRBV7-9 to TRBJ2-1; D may be TRBD1 (5 bases). The CDR3 has 15 residues. V gave up 4 bases and J gave up 10 bases, with 20 bases separating them. Germline assignment: CDR1 SEHNR and CDR2 FQNEAQ (reference sequence). CDR3 amino acids: CASSSGLEPRREQFF. CDR3 nucleotides: TGTGCCAGCAGCTCAGGGCTAGAGCCCAGACGGGAGCAGTTCTTC.

The rearrangement uses TRBV19 and TRBJ1-1, with TRBD1 matching 8 bases. Germline assignment: CDR1 LNHDA and CDR2 SQIVND (reference sequence). The CDR3 is 14 amino acids. Trimming took 5 bases from V and 5 from J; bases not matched to a gene: 7. In DNA, the CDR3 is TGTGCCAGTAGTGGCACAGGGGGTCGGACTGAAGCTTTCTTT. Residues: CASSGTGGRTEAFF.

This clone has just one count. CDR3 bases: TGTGCCAGCAGTCCCGGTCGGGGGGGCTACACCTTC. Its translation: CASSPGRGGYTF. The chain combines TRBV27 with TRBJ1-2; tentatively, D is TRBD1 (5 bases). This CDR3 has 12 amino acids. With 5 bases removed from V and 8 bases from J, the gap between germline ends came to 12 bases. Germline CDR1 MNHEY, CDR2 SMNVEV (reference sequence).

The chain couples TRBV10-3 to TRBJ2-7, with a tentative D call TRBD2 (5 bases). V was cut by 5 bases and J by 3 bases, with 17 bases left in between. Germline V gives CDR1 ENHRY, CDR2 SYGVKD. CDR3 length: 15 residues. The DNA for the CDR3 is TGTGCCATCAGTATAAGCCTAGCAAGTCGCTACGAGCAGTACTTC. This codes for CAISISLASRYEQYF.

The chain links TRBV27 to TRBJ2-7; D unclear. In germline, CDR1 is MNHEY, CDR2 SMNVEV (reference sequence). This CDR3 region has 13 residues. Deletions cut 0 bases from V and 3 bases from J, with 6 bases between. The CDR3 DNA follows: TGTGCCAGCAGTTTATCGGTCGGCTACGAGCAGTACTTC. Protein: CASSLSVGYEQYF.

The J gene is TRBJ2-7, the V gene TRBV7-9, with a tentative D call TRBD1 (5 bases). Germline CDR1 and CDR2: SEHNR and FQNEAQ (reference sequence). CDR3 length: 13 amino acids. Trimming left V 7 bases short and J 6 bases short, with 16 bases between. Written as DNA, the CDR3 is TGTGCCAGCATGTGGACACTCGTGGGCGAGCAGTACTTC. The encoded protein is CASMWTLVGEQYF.

V and J are TRBV29-1 and TRBJ2-7, with 10 bases fitting TRBD1. Germline-derived CDR1 and CDR2 are SQVTM and ANQGSEA. The CDR3 is made up of 13 amino acids. V trimming: 6 bases; J trimming: 2 bases; junction bases outside the gene matches: 4. CDR3 DNA sequence: TGCAGCGTCGCGGGACAGGGGACCTACGAGCAGTACTTC. Translation gives CSVAGQGTYEQYF.

This chain connects TRBV28 to TRBJ2-5; 11 nucleotides line up with TRBD2. J gave up 5 bases and V 6 bases, and 8 bases lay outside the gene matches. CDR1 is MDHEN, CDR2 SYDVKM, per germline. The CDR3 covers 15 residues. The CDR3: CASRVSGRAGETQYF. CDR3 DNA: TGTGCCAGCAGAGTTAGCGGGAGGGCCGGGGAGACCCAGTACTTC.

This sequence joins TRBV5-4 and TRBJ2-7; 8 nucleotides match TRBD1. CDR1 is SGHNT and CDR2 is YYREEE in the germline V gene (reference sequence). CDR3 length equals 16 residues. The ends lost 6 bases at V and 9 bases at J; junction bases unmatched: 20. This chain's CDR3 is CASTTDEGTGAPRQYF. Here the CDR3 DNA reads TGTGCCAGCACCACAGACGAAGGGACAGGCGCCCCGAGGCAGTACTTC.

The chain joins TRBV27 to TRBJ2-7, with TRBD2 as a possible D gene (5 bases). The ends were cut back, 3 bases at V and 1 base at J, with 13 bases in the middle. Germline loops: CDR1 MNHEY, CDR2 SMNVEV (reference sequence). The length of the CDR3 is 15 residues. CDR3 region: CASSFSRGPSYEQYF. The CDR3 DNA sequence: TGTGCCAGCAGTTTTTCTCGCGGGCCGTCCTACGAGCAGTACTTC.

The V and J genes are TRBV28 and TRBJ1-3; TRBD1 agrees at 9 bases. The CDR3 extends over 16 amino acids. V shed 3 bases, J shed 2 bases, and the junction held 5 bases outside the gene matches. The germline V gene has CDR1 MDHEN and CDR2 SYDVKM. The CDR3 DNA is TGTGCCAGCAGTTTTCCCCGGGACAGGGCTGGAAACACCATATATTTT. Protein product: CASSFPRDRAGNTIYF. Complete variable domain (other parts from reference TRBV28 and TRBJ1-3): DVKVTQSSRYLVKRTGEKVFLECVQDMDHENMFWYRQDPGLGLRLIYFSYDVKMKEKGDIPEGYSVSREKKERFSLILESASTNQTSMYLCASSFPRDRAGNTIYFGEGSWLTVV.

The V gene is TRBV2, the J gene TRBJ2-1, with 7 bases matching TRBD2. Germline lookup yields CDR1 SNHLY and CDR2 FYNNEI. With V trimmed by 8 bases and J by 4 bases, 8 bases remained unmatched. The CDR3 contains 14 residues. The CDR3 DNA reads as TGTGCCAGCGACGAGGCTAGCGGTTACAATGAGCAGTTCTTC. This encodes CASDEASGYNEQFF.

The rearrangement links TRBV18 to TRBJ2-7; 9 bases line up with TRBD1. The CDR3 covers 15 residues. Germline CDR1 is KGHSH and CDR2 is LQKENI. Unmatched junction bases numbered 5, after V lost 2 bases and J lost 3 bases. Here the CDR3 reads CASSPRGQGVYEQYF. CDR3 DNA sequence: TGTGCCAGCTCACCAAGGGGACAGGGTGTCTACGAGCAGTACTTC.

The chain links TRBV19 to TRBJ2-7, with TRBD1 as a possible D gene (5 bases). In germline, CDR1 is LNHDA, CDR2 SQIVND (reference sequence). This CDR3 spans 14 amino acids. Trimming stripped 5 bases from V and 5 bases from J, with 16 bases between. The CDR3 nucleotides are TGTGCCAGTAGTCCATCGGGTTGGGGCGACGAGCAGTACTTC. Its translation: CASSPSGWGDEQYF.

The rearrangement links TRBV9 to TRBJ1-2, with D perhaps matching TRBD1 (5 bases). The CDR3 length is 14 residues. V lost 4 bases to trimming and J lost 2 bases, with 12 bases between them. The germline V gene encodes CDR1 SGDLS and CDR2 YYNGEE. The CDR3 nucleotides are TGTGCCAGCAGCCTCGGGGGTGGGAACTATGGCTACACCTTC. This sequence encodes CASSLGGGNYGYTF. The variable domain in full, with the rest retrieved from reference TRBV9 and TRBJ1-2, is DSGVTQTPKHLITATGQRVTLRCSPRSGDLSVYWYQQSLDQGLQFLIQYYNGEERAKGNILERFSAQQFPDLHSELNLSSLELGDSALYFCASSLGGGNYGYTFGSGTRLTVV.

This clone appeared once. V is TRBV19 and J is TRBJ1-2; TRBD1 aligns across 7 bases. V trimming: 3 bases; J trimming: 8 bases; junction bases outside the gene matches: 6. The CDR3 spans 13 residues. Germline V gene data show CDR1 as LNHDA and CDR2 as SQIVND (reference sequence). The CDR3 nucleotides read TGTGCCAGTAGTATCGGACAGGTGAAGGGCTACACCTTC. It translates to CASSIGQVKGYTF.

The rearrangement joins TRBV6-5 to TRBJ2-3; TRBD1 matches 9 bases. With 7 bases clipped from V and 6 bases from J, the junction kept 11 bases outside the gene matches. The CDR3 is 15 amino acids. CDR1 and CDR2 (germline): MNHEY, SVGAGI. For the CDR3, the DNA is TGTGCCAGCAAACCGGGACAGGGAGAAAGGGATACGCAGTATTTT. Translating it yields CASKPGQGERDTQYF.

The gene calls are TRBV2 and TRBJ2-1; D uncertain. Germline V gene lookup returns CDR1 SNHLY and CDR2 FYNNEI. The CDR3 consists of 13 residues. With 11 bases removed from V and 4 bases from J, the gap between germline ends came to 15 bases. The CDR3 sequence is CAHTNQPYNEQFF. Here the CDR3 DNA reads TGTGCCCACACTAACCAGCCATACAATGAGCAGTTCTTC.

This clone has only one observation. The genes are TRBV28 and TRBJ2-3; D might be TRBD2 (5 bases). The CDR3 extends over 13 amino acids. The V gene's germline CDR1 is MDHEN and CDR2 SYDVKM. V was shortened by 3 bases and J by 3 bases, with 7 bases between the two germline ends. Here the CDR3 reads CASSFEGTDTQYF. Here the CDR3 DNA reads TGTGCCAGCAGTTTCGAGGGTACAGATACGCAGTATTTT.

The chain recombines TRBV5-6 with TRBJ2-3, with unresolved D. Looked up from germline, CDR1 is SGHDT and CDR2 is YYEEEE. Trimming left V 1 base short and J 3 bases short, with 3 bases between. The CDR3 has 12 amino acids. CDR3 region: CASSLLTDTQYF. The CDR3 bases are TGTGCCAGCAGCTTGCTGACAGATACGCAGTATTTT.

The chain carries TRBV27 and TRBJ2-5; D uncertain. This CDR3 is 14 amino acids long. Per germline, CDR1 MNHEY and CDR2 SMNVEV (reference sequence). V lost 6 bases and J 0 bases, leaving 11 bases between the germline ends. The CDR3: CASSPSSYQETQYF. For the CDR3, the DNA is TGTGCCAGCAGCCCCTCGTCGTACCAAGAGACCCAGTACTTC.